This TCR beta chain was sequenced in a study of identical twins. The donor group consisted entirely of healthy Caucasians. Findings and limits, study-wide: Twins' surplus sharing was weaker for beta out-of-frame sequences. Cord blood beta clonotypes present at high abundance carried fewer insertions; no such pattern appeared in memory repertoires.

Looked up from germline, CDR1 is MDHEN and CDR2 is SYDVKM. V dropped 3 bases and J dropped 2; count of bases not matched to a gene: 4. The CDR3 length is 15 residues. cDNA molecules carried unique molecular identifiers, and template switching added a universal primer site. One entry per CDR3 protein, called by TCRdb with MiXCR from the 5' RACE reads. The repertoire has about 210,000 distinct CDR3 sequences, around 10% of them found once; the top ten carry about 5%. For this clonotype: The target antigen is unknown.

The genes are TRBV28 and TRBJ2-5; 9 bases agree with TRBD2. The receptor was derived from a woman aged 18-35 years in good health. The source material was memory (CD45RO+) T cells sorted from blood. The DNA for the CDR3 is TGTGCCAGCAGTTTCAGCGGGAGGACTCAAGAGACCCAGTACTTC. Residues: CASSFSGRTQETQYF.